This T cell receptor (beta chain) was identified during a study of low-dose radiotherapy and immunotherapy resistance in tumors. Study information: Cohort 2 patients were irradiated with 1 Gy every two weeks, reaching 13 Gy over 26 weeks. Intravenous ipilimumab 1 mg/kg every six weeks was given with nivolumab 240 mg every two weeks.

This clonotype has only a few counts. First-strand cDNA relied on TRAV- and TRBV-specific primers spanning alpha and beta chains. PCR amplification of the TCRs was performed with Phusion for 20 PCR cycles, and it relied on a constant-region primer together with a V-primer adapter. TCRdb used MiXCR to reprocess the reads, holding one entry per CDR3 protein. There are 65,000 to 85,000 distinct CDR3 sequences in the sample; 15% to 20% occur only once, and 1.3% to 1.5% lies in the top ten. The time point: after trial treatment. Treatment given: LDRT plus nivolumab, ipilimumab, low-dose cyclophosphamide and aspirin (RACIN trial). The donors, trial participants, received nivolumab, ipilimumab, aspirin, low-dose cyclophosphamide and low-dose radiotherapy. Eligibility required advanced solid tumors lacking tumor-infiltrating lymphocytes. The CDR3 runs 14 residues. V was pared by 2 bases and J by 10 bases, with 15 bases between. Germline CDR1 is SEHNR and CDR2 is FQNEAQ (reference sequence).

The V gene is TRBV7-9, the J gene TRBJ2-1; D is possibly TRBD2 (5 bases). The sample here was PBMCs, taken after low-dose radiotherapy plus immunotherapy. This sequence was found in a male donor with prostate cancer. CDR3: CASSLQAEAREQFF. CDR3 DNA: TGTGCCAGCAGCTTACAGGCGGAGGCGAGGGAGCAGTTCTTC.